This is a list of T cell receptor beta chains from one sample in a study of cytomegalovirus exposure and HLA in healthy donors. The assay was immunoSEQ multiplex PCR, and TCRdb's table has in-frame clones only and misses some. The sample holds more than 85,000 clones, 65% to 85% seen once. The specimen was PBMCs. The receptors come from a male donor in good health and CMV-seronegative. Each CDR3 is given without its conserved first and last residue. Fields, in order: J gene, V gene, CDR3 protein.

>TRBJ1-5|TRBV19
ASRTFGGALNQPQH
>TRBJ2-1|TRBV7-9
ASSPASGSPNEQF
>TRBJ2-5|TRBV11-3
ASSSGGGRETQY
>TRBJ2-2|TRBV2
ASSEARGRGVTGELF
>TRBJ2-2|TRBV6-7
ASSYTGRGAGELF
>TRBJ2-1|TRBV9
ASSASLDRGWGLAEGNEQF
>TRBJ2-1|TRBV7-9
CSSLEVAGRNEQF
>TRBJ1-2|TRBV28
ASSSGAGPYGYT
>TRBJ2-1|TRBV4-2
ASSQDGAGSYNEQF
>TRBJ2-1|TRBV27
ASSSGLSVHEQF
>TRBJ2-2|TRBV11-3
ASSGGTEPNTGELF
>TRBJ1-4|TRBV5-1
ASSLVQGENEKLF
>TRBJ2-7|TRBV7-9
ASSRDHYEQY
>TRBJ2-3|TRBV7-2
ASSRVAGTGGTDTQY
>TRBJ1-2|TRBV25-1
ASSLNYGYT
>TRBJ1-1|TRBV4-3
ASSQGTGVYTEAF
>TRBJ2-1|TRBV9
ASSVGGSHPNEQF
>TRBJ2-3|TRBV5-1
ASSPDSQVKPTDTQY
>TRBJ2-3|TRBV5-4
ASSFPAGSTDTQY
>TRBJ1-2|TRBV15
ATSRDVGSGYT
>TRBJ1-1|TRBV11-3
ASSPGQGWGSNTEAF
>TRBJ2-5|TRBV20-1
SVQRAETQY
>TRBJ2-2|TRBV25-1
ASSDPGLAGGWTGELF
>TRBJ2-7|TRBV5-1
ASSFRGGAVSYEQY
>TRBJ2-7|TRBV21-1
ASSKGDRDSYEQY
>-|TRBV4-1
ASSQGILPQGRVTYEQY
>TRBJ1-6|TRBV9
ASSAQVTDSPLH
>TRBJ2-1|TRBV5-1
ASSFSLAGETEQF
>TRBJ2-5|TRBV13
ASSSRRRGQETQY
>TRBJ1-1|TRBV5-1
ASSLSPGNTEAF
>TRBJ2-1|TRBV4-2
ASSQSWGLAYNEQF
>TRBJ1-2|TRBV28
ASRQIQYT
>TRBJ2-1|TRBV9
ASSVLGTDFEQF
>TRBJ1-5|TRBV10-2
ASSVAGVIASPQH
>TRBJ2-5|TRBV4-3
ASSQEETGAGGVETQY
>TRBJ2-2|TRBV2
ASRGTPMRTGELF
>TRBJ1-1|TRBV19
ASSDRGRYTEAF
>TRBJ1-2|TRBV9
ASSVVGAWGGYT
>TRBJ2-1|TRBV9
ASSVASSYNEQF
>TRBJ2-2|TRBV27
ASTIGQGSGELF
>TRBJ2-3|TRBV4-3
ASSPPKREGPRTDTQY
>-|TRBV14
ASSQGSGTIAATSGEQY
>TRBJ2-1|TRBV6-5
ASSYSIQGSYNEQF